This TCR beta chain was found in a study of blood T cell repertoires in COVID-19. CDR1 and CDR2 (germline): SNHLY, FYNNEI. There are 13 residues in the CDR3. Trimming took 5 bases from V and 1 from J, leaving 8 bases between them. As handled by the study authors: Nucleated cell counts were estimated from reference gene primer amplification. TCRdb's table, derived via immunoSEQ multiplex PCR, lists solely in-frame clones and lacks some. The DNA was the basis for D and trimming; V, J and clone size are from that table. Of roughly 68,000 clones listed, under 85% are singletons. Concerning this clone itself: Other DNA sequences in the sample encode the same CDR3.

Material for sequencing was peripheral blood. The source is a woman between 45 and 65 years old with acute or convalescent COVID-19. This chain links TRBV2 with TRBJ1-1; D might be TRBD1 (5 bases). CDR3 loop: CASSLQGNTEAFF. The DNA for the CDR3 is TGTGCCAGCAGTCTTCAGGGGAACACTGAAGCTTTCTTT.